Given below is one T cell receptor beta chain in context. These data belong to a study of CD8 T cells in Susac syndrome. The T cells that were sequenced for TCR beta were CD8+ and CD4+ cells from blood. Random hexamers primed reverse transcription of about 0.45 to 1 ug RNA. The authors amplified TCR beta CDR3 across 54 Vbeta and 13 Jbeta using immunoSEQ multiplex PCR. TCRdb used MiXCR to reprocess the immunoSEQ multiplex PCR reads, holding one entry per CDR3 protein. The data contain hundreds of thousands of distinct CDR3 sequences, around 96% of them seen just once; the ten biggest clones take up 0.075% to 0.095%. The source material was CD4+ T cells from PBMCs. This clonotype was obtained from a human donor with multiple sclerosis.

The CDR3 here is CAWNRQVGQPQHF. DNA of the CDR3: TGTGCCTGGAATCGGCAGGTGGGTCAGCCCCAGCATTTT. The chain combines TRBV30 with TRBJ1-5; no reliable D call. CDR3 length equals 13 residues. The ends were cut back, 4 bases at V and 6 bases at J, with 13 bases in the middle. Germline-derived CDR1 and CDR2 are GTSNPN and SVGIG (reference sequence).